The present T cell receptor (beta chain) was sequenced within a study of blood T cell repertoires in COVID-19. In the study overall: Acute and convalescent COVID-19 samples came from the United States, Italy and Spain. Sources were T cells, B-cell-depleted T cells, or PBMCs; the material itself was cDNA or gDNA.

Study processing details: Reference gene primer amplification in the assay estimated nucleated cell counts. Profiled with immunoSEQ multiplex PCR; TCRdb holds only in-frame clones, not every one. V, J and clone size were drawn from that table, and D and trimming were deduced from the DNA. The table has about 36,000 clones, around 78% seen once. Germline V gives CDR1 ENHRY, CDR2 SYGVKD. This CDR3 is built from 12 residues. Trimming left V 0 bases short and J 8 bases short, with 7 bases between. J is TRBJ1-1 and V is TRBV10-3; D gene unclear. The sample comprised peripheral blood. The clonotype originates from a man between 60 and 75 years old with acute or convalescent COVID-19. The CDR3 loop is CAISESTGEAFF. The CDR3 DNA sequence: TGTGCCATCAGTGAGTCGACGGGGGAAGCTTTCTTT.